A single sample gave rise to the 22 T cell receptor beta chains below, sequenced in a study of PD-1 blockade in mismatch repair-deficient tumors. TCRdb keeps only in-frame clones here, not all; method: immunoSEQ multiplex PCR. Among about 68,000 clones, approximately 78% were seen once, and the ten largest hold roughly 5.1%. Sequenced material: peripheral blood, taken 2 weeks after starting pembrolizumab. These receptor sequences come from an adult with mismatch repair-deficient cancer.

The V call is TRBV2, the J call TRBJ1-2; 8 nucleotides line up with TRBD1. This CDR3 comprises 12 residues. Trimming took 11 bases from V and 1 from J; bases not matched to a gene: 3. The V gene's germline CDR1 is SNHLY and CDR2 FYNNEI. CDR3 sequence: CADGQGNYGYTF. CDR3 DNA sequence: TGTGCCGACGGACAGGGTAACTATGGCTACACCTTC.

The chain uses TRBV2 and TRBJ1-1; D might be TRBD1 (6 bases). The CDR3 totals 12 residues. CDR1 and CDR2 (germline): SNHLY, FYNNEI. V was shortened by 3 bases and J by 9 bases, with 11 bases between the two germline ends. CDR3 nucleotide sequence: TGTGCCAGCAGTGACAGGGGCGGGAAAGCTTTCTTT. Protein: CASSDRGGKAFF. Full variable domain (missing parts from reference TRBV2 and TRBJ1-1): EPEVTQTPSHQVTQMGQEVILRCVPISNHLYFYWYRQILGQKVEFLVSFYNNEISEKSEIFDDQFSVERPDGSNFTLKIRSTKLEDSAMYFCASSDRGGKAFFGQGTRLTVV.

The chain carries TRBV10-2 and TRBJ2-1, with 7 bases matching TRBD2. This CDR3 has 13 residues. Per the germline V gene, CDR1 is WSHSY and CDR2 is SAAADI. J lost 13 bases, V lost 4 bases, and 10 bases had no gene match. CDR3 sequence reads: CASSAAGGRAQFF. CDR3 DNA sequence: TGCGCCAGCAGTGCGGCCGGGGGGAGGGCACAGTTCTTC.

V usage is TRBV6-5 and J usage is TRBJ2-1; D is perhaps TRBD1 or TRBD2 (5 bases each). Looked up from germline, CDR1 is MNHEY and CDR2 is SVGAGI. V was clipped by 2 bases and J by 2 bases, with 10 bases between them. The CDR3 runs to 15 residues. The chain's CDR3 is CASSYGGDTYNEQFF. The CDR3 bases are TGTGCCAGCAGTTACGGGGGAGATACCTACAATGAGCAGTTCTTC.

The V call is TRBV2, the J call TRBJ1-2, with D perhaps TRBD1 (6 bases). Germline values: CDR1 SNHLY, CDR2 FYNNEI. V was shortened by 10 bases and J by 6 bases, with 18 bases between the two germline ends. The CDR3 is 13 amino acids. The CDR3 sequence: CATSFGGQNGYTF. The DNA for the CDR3 is TGTGCCACCTCATTCGGGGGCCAGAATGGCTACACCTTC.

CDR3 sequence reads: CASSGLPSGSDTQYF. The CDR3 DNA sequence: TGCGCCAGCAGCGGGCTACCTAGCGGGAGTGATACGCAGTATTTT. The V call is TRBV5-1, the J call TRBJ2-3; 10 bases are shared with TRBD2. The CDR3 spans 15 residues. J lost 6 bases, V lost 4 bases, and 8 bases had no gene match. CDR1 is SGHRS, CDR2 YFSETQ, per germline.

The chain uses TRBV6-5 and TRBJ2-1, with 9 positions matching TRBD2. The germline V gene has CDR1 MNHEY and CDR2 SVGAGI. The V and J ends lost 4 bases and 3 bases, in that order; junction bases with no gene match: 4. This CDR3 contains 15 residues. DNA of the CDR3: TGTGCCAGCAGTTCCCTAGCGGGGAACTACAATGAGCAGTTCTTC. Its translation is CASSSLAGNYNEQFF.

This clone turned up a few times. The chain has TRBV30 and TRBJ1-2; D not certain. V gave up 7 bases and J gave up 6 bases, with 18 bases separating them. Germline CDR1 is GTSNPN and CDR2 is SVGIG (reference sequence). The CDR3 sequence is 13 residues long. CDR3 in amino acids: CASRDIGVDGYTF. CDR3 nucleotides: TGTGCCTCGAGGGATATTGGGGTAGATGGCTACACCTTC.

J is TRBJ2-2 and V is TRBV11-3, with a weak D call TRBD2 (5 bases). Germline V gene data show CDR1 as SGHNT and CDR2 as YENEEA. This CDR3 contains 15 residues. V dropped 1 base and J dropped 6 bases, with 12 bases sitting between them. In DNA form, the CDR3 reads TGTGCCAGCAGCTTAGGTCCGGGGAAGGCCGGGGAGCTGTTTTTT. Its translation: CASSLGPGKAGELFF.

The genes are TRBV18 and TRBJ2-1, with D maybe TRBD1 (5 bases). Trimming pared 4 bases from V and 5 bases from J, leaving 27 bases between. The germline V gene has CDR1 KGHSH and CDR2 LQKENI. There are 19 residues in the CDR3. This chain's CDR3 is CASSLVGAAKRALNNEQFF. The CDR3 nucleotides read TGTGCCAGCTCACTTGTAGGGGCCGCAAAACGAGCCCTAAACAATGAGCAGTTCTTC.

The V and J genes are TRBV19 and TRBJ2-7; D not certain. Germline CDR1 reads LNHDA; CDR2 reads SQIVND (reference sequence). The V gene lost 3 bases and the J gene lost 5 bases, with 8 bases spanning the gap. There are 12 residues in the CDR3. CDR3 sequence reads: CASSIYEDEQYF. The CDR3 nucleotides read TGTGCCAGTAGTATCTACGAGGACGAGCAGTACTTC.

The CDR3 reads CASRAGDRDYGYTF. DNA of the CDR3: TGTGCCAGCAGGGCAGGAGACCGCGACTATGGCTACACCTTC. The chain employs TRBV6-5 and TRBJ1-2; D is unclear. Between the trimmed V and J ends, which lost 6 bases and 3 bases, there was a span of 14 bases. In germline, CDR1 is MNHEY, CDR2 SVGAGI. The CDR3 covers 14 residues.

In its sample, this clone was seen a few times. This chain links TRBV5-4 with TRBJ1-3; 9 bases fit TRBD1. V trimming: 4 bases; J trimming: 4 bases; junction bases outside the gene matches: 6. The CDR3 covers 15 residues. CDR1 and CDR2 from the germline V gene are SGHNT and YYREEE (reference sequence). CDR3 sequence reads: CASSTGQGKGNTIYF. CDR3 nucleotide sequence: TGTGCCAGCAGCACCGGACAGGGGAAAGGAAACACCATATATTTT.

The chain is built from TRBV18 and TRBJ1-2; D is undetermined. The germline V gene has CDR1 KGHSH and CDR2 LQKENI. This CDR3 comprises 13 residues. The germline V and J ends were trimmed by 3 bases and 7 bases, with 12 bases remaining between them. CDR3 nucleotide sequence: TGTGCCAGCTCACCGAACGAACGCACTGGCTACACCTTC. Its translation is CASSPNERTGYTF.

In its sample, this clone was seen once. The chain has TRBV13 and TRBJ2-1; unclear D gene. CDR1 and CDR2 from the germline V gene are PRHDT and FYEKMQ (reference sequence). V lost 3 bases to trimming and J lost 5 bases, with 20 bases between them. The length of the CDR3 is 17 residues. CDR3 coding DNA: TGTGCCAGCAGCTTTTACCTGGTAGGCCAGCTGAACAATGAGCAGTTCTTC. This encodes CASSFYLVGQLNNEQFF.

V gene TRBV4-1 combines with J gene TRBJ1-4; 9 positions agree with TRBD1. This CDR3 comprises 15 residues. CDR1 and CDR2 from the germline V gene are MGHRA and YSYEKL. After removal of 3 bases from V and 7 bases from J, the junction contained 6 bases not matched to a gene. The CDR3 region is CASSQTGGEREKLFF. CDR3 nucleotides: TGCGCCAGCAGCCAGACAGGGGGGGAGCGTGAAAAACTGTTTTTT.

V and J are TRBV4-3 and TRBJ1-5; 7 bases are a match to TRBD1. From germline, CDR1 is LGHNA and CDR2 YSLEER. This CDR3 comprises 15 residues. J gave up 4 bases and V 0 bases, and 3 bases lay outside the gene matches. CDR3 loop: CASSQDRDSNQPQHF. CDR3 bases: TGCGCCAGCAGCCAAGACAGGGACAGTAATCAGCCCCAGCATTTT.

The chain is built from TRBV9 and TRBJ1-2; D unclear. The CDR3 is 16 residues long. Germline V gene data show CDR1 as SGDLS and CDR2 as YYNGEE. V lost 4 bases and J lost 3, with 19 bases in between. The CDR3 coding sequence is TGTGCCAGCAGCCATCAAAAGGAGGGCATGGACTATGGCTACACCTTC. Translating it yields CASSHQKEGMDYGYTF.

The V call is TRBV6-5, the J call TRBJ1-1; a weak D match, TRBD1 (5 bases). Per the germline V gene, CDR1 is MNHEY and CDR2 is SVGAGI. V lost 6 bases and J 0 bases, leaving 5 bases between the germline ends. This CDR3 is 12 amino acids long. The chain's CDR3 is CASRGLNTEAFF. The CDR3 nucleotides read TGTGCCAGCAGGGGGCTGAACACTGAAGCTTTCTTT.

The gene calls are TRBV5-4 and TRBJ2-2; D is ambiguous. Germline assignment: CDR1 SGHNT and CDR2 YYREEE (reference sequence). Trimming cost V 3 bases and J 3 bases, with 12 bases left between them. The length of the CDR3 is 15 residues. In DNA, the CDR3 is TGTGCCAGCAGCTCACTGGTAGTATACACCGGGGAGCTGTTTTTT. It specifies CASSSLVVYTGELFF.

V gene TRBV9 combines with J gene TRBJ2-7; 8 positions match TRBD1. Germline values: CDR1 SGDLS, CDR2 YYNGEE. V lost 3 bases, J lost 6 bases, and 8 bases stayed unmatched. The CDR3 loop spans 14 amino acids. CDR3 sequence (DNA): TGTGCCAGCAGCGGAAGGACAGGGACCGCCGAGCAGTACTTC. This codes for CASSGRTGTAEQYF.

The rearrangement uses TRBV6-6 and TRBJ2-7; 12 bases map to TRBD1. The CDR3 sequence is 15 residues long. Germline V CDR1 and CDR2: MNHNY, SVGAGI (reference sequence). V dropped 5 bases and J dropped 6; count of bases not matched to a gene: 8. The CDR3 reads CASSRTGTGGVEQYF. In DNA form, the CDR3 reads TGTGCCAGCAGTAGAACCGGGACAGGGGGCGTCGAGCAGTACTTC.